Detailed here is one T cell receptor beta chain. The antigen is unknown. The sample is drawn from a study of cytomegalovirus exposure and HLA in healthy donors. Overall study findings and caveats: In a later analysis, parvovirus B19, influenza, CMV and Epstein-Barr virus appeared linked to several top co-occurrence clusters. About 87% or about 30% of the time was how often most TCR beta V segments were productive, according to an earlier analysis. A later analysis revealed that TCR association rates differed between HLA loci, peaking at DRB1 and bottoming out at HLA-C.

Germline loops: CDR1 SGHAT, CDR2 FQNNGV. The CDR3 length is 15 residues. V was clipped by 4 bases and J by 8 bases; unmatched bases: 13. Among the donors, all were healthy bone marrow donors. Both 60 Vbeta primers and 13 Jbeta primers went into the PCR. Some clones are missing from TCRdb's copy, which holds only in-frame ones; the method was immunoSEQ multiplex PCR. The data show tens of thousands of clones, around 80% seen once. The source is a male donor in good health and CMV-seropositive. The rearrangement joins TRBV11-2 to TRBJ1-2, with TRBD1 matching over 7 bases. Sequencing was carried out using PBMCs. As DNA, the CDR3 is TGTGCCAGCAGCTCCCCTCTAGACAGGGTATCAGGCTACACCTTC. It codes for CASSSPLDRVSGYTF.